This T cell receptor beta chain is drawn from a study of shared clonotypes between healthy human individuals. Across the whole study: The plates for each donor numbered three CD4 naive, three CD4 memory, two CD8 naive and one CD8 memory.

Method: immunoSEQ multiplex PCR; TCRdb's copy keeps in-frame clones and lacks some. The sample lists 2 million to 2.5 million clones, 92% occurring once. V lost 2 bases and J 3 bases, leaving 10 bases between the germline ends. The germline V gene encodes CDR1 SGHNT and CDR2 YENEEA. CDR3 length: 14 amino acids. This TCR was sampled from a man between 18 and 35 years old in good health. Some clones in this sample may be carry-over from other donors' samples. This chain links TRBV11-3 with TRBJ2-5, with D perhaps matching TRBD2 (5 bases). Specimen: naive CD4+ T cells from PBMCs. Subset reported: CD45RA+ positively selected. DNA of the CDR3: TGTGCCAGCAGCTTAATGTTCGGGGAAGAGACCCAGTACTTC. Translated, it gives CASSLMFGEETQYF.